These 9 T cell receptor beta chains originate from one sample sequenced in a study of T cell changes during pregnancy in multiple sclerosis. Repertoires were generated with immunoSEQ multiplex PCR, while TCRdb's copy carries only in-frame clones and drops some. This table holds 80,000 to 130,000 clones, approximately 90% found once. The specimen comprised peripheral blood, sampled in the second trimester of pregnancy. The receptors were sampled from a female donor with multiple sclerosis, enrolled in a pregnancy study.

The gene calls are TRBV9 and TRBJ1-5; unclear D gene. There are 15 residues in the CDR3. Trimming pared 4 bases from V and 4 bases from J, leaving 15 bases between. Looked up from germline, CDR1 is SGDLS and CDR2 is YYNGEE. The CDR3 is CASSRGWNHNQPQHF. As DNA, the CDR3 is TGTGCCAGCAGCCGCGGCTGGAACCATAATCAGCCCCAGCATTTT.

V is TRBV7-9 and J is TRBJ1-2; D remains ambiguous. CDR1 and CDR2 from the germline V gene are SEHNR and FQNEAQ (reference sequence). Trimming left V 5 bases short and J 6 bases short, with 16 bases between. The CDR3 spans 14 residues. This CDR3 is CASSAELSRNGYTF. The CDR3 nucleotides are TGTGCCAGCAGCGCCGAACTATCGCGAAATGGCTACACCTTC.

The chain has TRBV30 and TRBJ1-3, with unresolved D. Trimming pared 6 bases from V and 1 base from J, leaving 13 bases between. The CDR3 loop spans 14 amino acids. Germline CDR1 GTSNPN, CDR2 SVGIG (reference sequence). CDR3 protein: CACLGGQSGNTIYF. The CDR3 DNA is TGTGCCTGTCTGGGTGGGCAGTCTGGAAACACCATATATTTT.

This clone was seen once. The V gene is TRBV28, the J gene TRBJ2-5; TRBD2 matches 13 bases. V was pared by 9 bases and J by 2 bases, with 15 bases of the junction left unmatched. Germline V gene sequence: CDR1 MDHEN, CDR2 SYDVKM. The CDR3 extends over 18 amino acids. The DNA of the CDR3 is TGTGCCAGAGGACTAGCGGGAGCTCACTTTAGATTTCAAGAGACCCAGTACTTC. Its protein is CARGLAGAHFRFQETQYF.

This clone was found a few times. The chain joins TRBV4-1 to TRBJ1-4; TRBD1 agrees at 8 bases. V was pared by 2 bases and J by 3 bases, with 2 bases of the junction left unmatched. CDR1 MGHRA and CDR2 YSYEKL come from the germline V gene. CDR3 size: 15 residues. CDR3 sequence (DNA): TGCGCCAGCAGCCAACCGGGACAGGCTAATGAAAAACTGTTTTTT. Encoded protein: CASSQPGQANEKLFF.

This chain joins TRBV7-6 and TRBJ1-2; TRBD1 matches at 7 bases. J lost 0 bases, V lost 5 bases, and 9 bases had no gene match. The CDR3 sequence is 16 residues long. CDR1 is SGHVS and CDR2 is FNYEAQ in the germline V gene. CDR3 coding DNA: TGTGCCAGCAGCCCTTATCTGCAGGGGGCTAACTATGGCTACACCTTC. This sequence encodes CASSPYLQGANYGYTF.

V usage is TRBV7-9 and J usage is TRBJ2-7, with TRBD2 matching over 7 bases. This CDR3 comprises 13 residues. With 5 bases clipped from V and 4 bases from J, the junction kept 5 bases outside the gene matches. CDR1 is SEHNR, CDR2 FQNEAQ, per germline (reference sequence). The CDR3 DNA reads TGTGCCAGCAGCCCCCGGGGGGAGTACGAGCAGTACTTC. This sequence encodes CASSPRGEYEQYF.

The CDR3 DNA sequence: TGTGCCAGCAGCCGCTTGCCGGGACAGTCTAATGAAAAACTGTTTTTT. This translates into CASSRLPGQSNEKLFF. V usage is TRBV27 and J usage is TRBJ1-4; TRBD1 aligns across 7 bases. CDR3 length: 16 amino acids. Trimming removed 6 bases from V and 3 bases from J; junction bases left unmatched: 10. The germline V gene has CDR1 MNHEY and CDR2 SMNVEV (reference sequence).

The rearrangement uses TRBV5-6 and TRBJ1-5; D perhaps matches TRBD1 (5 bases). Per the germline V gene, CDR1 is SGHDT and CDR2 is YYEEEE. There are 17 residues in the CDR3. With 2 bases removed from V and 6 bases from J, the gap between germline ends came to 21 bases. CDR3 protein: CASSLRQGGAFGQPQHF. In nucleotides, the CDR3 is TGTGCCAGCAGCTTACGGCAGGGAGGGGCTTTCGGTCAGCCCCAGCATTTT.